The sequence of this T cell receptor (beta chain) was determined in a study of blood T cells in healthy people across ages. The CDR3 runs 14 residues. From germline, CDR1 is SNHLY and CDR2 FYNNEI. Using a J-beta primer mix together with a sample-barcoded 5' primer, a second PCR was run for roughly 6 to 11 cycles. TCRdb itself ran the 5' RACE reads through MiXCR, one entry per CDR3 protein. The table has 1.5 million to 2 million distinct CDR3 sequences, less than 50% seen once. The sample consisted of blood. This clonotype originated in a woman aged 40 to 50 in good health. The gene calls are TRBV2 and TRBJ2-7, with D unclear. TRBJ2-5 matches the DNA end more closely, so the J call is doubtful. The CDR3 coding sequence is TGTGCCAGCAGTGCTCCGGAATCCAGGGAGACCCAGTACTTC. Translating it yields CASSAPESRETQYF.